The entry below gives a single T cell receptor beta chain sequence along with its context. These data come from a study of blood T cell repertoires in COVID-19. Study-level information: From the United States, Italy and Spain came samples of acute and convalescent COVID-19. Nucleic acid was either cDNA or gDNA, and it came from T cells, B-cell-depleted T cells, or PBMCs.

Sequencing used immunoSEQ multiplex PCR; TCRdb keeps in-frame clones, though not all of them. Altogether about 92,000 clones are present, 65% to 90% being singletons, with the ten largest covering approximately 16%. CDR1 is MNHEY and CDR2 is SMNVEV in the germline V gene (reference sequence). V shed 5 bases and J shed 6 bases, with 17 bases lying between them. This CDR3 comprises 16 residues. This clonotype was obtained from a woman aged 80 or over with active or convalescent COVID-19. This chain joins TRBV27 and TRBJ1-6; TRBD1 might be the D (5 bases). The specimen was peripheral blood. Here the CDR3 reads CASSHPSGGGNSPLHF. The CDR3 region has the DNA TGTGCCAGCAGTCACCCCTCGGGGGGAGGTAATTCACCCCTCCACTTT.